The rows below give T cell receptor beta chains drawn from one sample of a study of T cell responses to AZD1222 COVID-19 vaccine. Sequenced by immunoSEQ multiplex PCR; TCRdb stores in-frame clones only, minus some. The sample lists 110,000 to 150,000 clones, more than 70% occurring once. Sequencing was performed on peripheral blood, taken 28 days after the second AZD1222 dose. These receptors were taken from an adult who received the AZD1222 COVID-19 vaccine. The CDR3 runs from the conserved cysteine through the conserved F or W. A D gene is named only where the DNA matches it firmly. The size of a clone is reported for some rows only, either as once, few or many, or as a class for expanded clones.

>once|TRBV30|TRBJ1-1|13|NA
CAWSVLGTSRAFF
TGTGCCTGGAGTGTACTCGGGACCAGTCGGGCTTTCTTT
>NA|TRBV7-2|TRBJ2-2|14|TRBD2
CASSGRLASGELFF
TGTGCCAGCAGCGGAAGACTAGCTTCCGGGGAGCTGTTTTTT
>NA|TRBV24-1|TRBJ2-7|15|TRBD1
CATSESRTGSYEQYF
TGTGCCACCAGTGAGTCCCGGACAGGCTCCTACGAGCAGTACTTC
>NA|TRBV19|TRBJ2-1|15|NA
CASSGDRVAYNEQFF
TGTGCCAGTAGCGGAGACCGGGTGGCCTACAATGAGCAGTTCTTC
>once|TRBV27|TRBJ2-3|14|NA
CASVLSGSTDTQYF
TGTGCCAGCGTCCTCTCGGGCAGCACAGATACGCAGTATTTT
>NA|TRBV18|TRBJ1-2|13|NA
CASSPGGDYGYTF
TGTGCCAGCTCACCTGGGGGGGACTATGGCTACACCTTC
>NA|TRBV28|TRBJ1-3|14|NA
CASSLSGAGNTIYF
TGTGCCAGCAGTTTGTCAGGGGCTGGAAACACCATATATTTT
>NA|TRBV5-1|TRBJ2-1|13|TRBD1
CASSLGQGNEQFF
TGCGCCAGCAGCTTGGGACAGGGAAATGAGCAGTTCTTC
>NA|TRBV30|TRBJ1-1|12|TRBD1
CAWGPGGTEAFF
TGTGCCTGGGGACCAGGGGGCACTGAAGCTTTCTTT
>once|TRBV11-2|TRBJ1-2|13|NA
CASSPPKRAGYTF
TGTGCCAGCAGCCCCCCTAAGAGGGCTGGCTACACCTTC
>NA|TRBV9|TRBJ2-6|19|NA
CASSGASAPIHSGANVLTF
TGTGCCAGCAGCGGCGCCTCGGCACCTATTCACTCTGGGGCCAACGTCCTGACTTTC
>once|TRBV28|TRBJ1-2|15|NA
CASSLGGAIDYGYTF
TGTGCCAGCAGTTTAGGGGGGGCCATAGACTATGGCTACACCTTC
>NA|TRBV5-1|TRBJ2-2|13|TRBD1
CASRDRDTGELFF
TGCGCCAGCAGGGACAGGGACACCGGGGAGCTGTTTTTT
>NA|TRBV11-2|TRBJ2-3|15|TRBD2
CASSLLAGGGDTQYF
TGTGCCAGCAGCTTACTAGCGGGAGGGGGAGATACGCAGTATTTT
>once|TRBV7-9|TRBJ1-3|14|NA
CASSAGLNGNTIYF
TGTGCCAGCAGCGCAGGACTAAATGGAAACACCATATATTTT
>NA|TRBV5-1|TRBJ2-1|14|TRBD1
CASNTDRGRDEQFF
TGCGCCAGCAACACAGACAGGGGGAGGGATGAGCAGTTCTTC
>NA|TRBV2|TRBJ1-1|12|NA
CASSPRGSEAFF
TGTGCCAGCAGCCCGAGGGGTTCTGAAGCTTTCTTT
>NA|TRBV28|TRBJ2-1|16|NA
CASSLPGWSSYNEQFF
TGTGCCAGCAGTTTACCGGGTTGGAGCTCCTACAATGAGCAGTTCTTC
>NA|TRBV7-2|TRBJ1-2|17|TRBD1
CASSLIQGHGSTGGYTF
TGTGCCAGCAGCTTGATACAGGGGCACGGATCCACTGGTGGCTACACCTTC
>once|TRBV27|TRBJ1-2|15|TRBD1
CASSQGQGIKYGYTF
TGTGCCAGCAGTCAAGGACAGGGCATCAAGTATGGCTACACCTTC
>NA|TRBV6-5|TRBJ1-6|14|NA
CASSYSMGGVALHF
TGTGCCAGCAGTTACTCGATGGGAGGAGTGGCCCTCCACTTT